Below, one TCR beta chain is given with its context. Its target is not known. Method: immunoSEQ multiplex PCR; TCRdb's copy keeps in-frame clones and lacks some. This table holds about 7,600 clones, about 74% found once. This record belongs to a study of PD-1 blockade in classical Hodgkin lymphoma. For the study at large: With a 2-week interval, patients received intravenous nivolumab at 3 mg/kg.

Each of the patients experienced relapse following autologous stem cell transplantation, and their brentuximab vedotin exposure differed. CD4+ T cells were purified from thawed PBMCs by negative selection. Findings of the study overall: Those achieving complete response showed baseline diversity like newly diagnosed patients. In newly diagnosed patients, baseline TCR diversity was reportedly below that of healthy donors. A significant rise in TCR diversity was seen by C4D1 for CD4+ cells but not for CD8+ cells.

CDR3 length: 13 amino acids. The germline V gene encodes CDR1 SEHNR and CDR2 FQNEAQ (reference sequence). With 1 base removed from V and 5 bases from J, the gap between germline ends came to 8 bases. The material was CD4+ T cells from blood, obtained at baseline. The rearrangement joins TRBV7-9 to TRBJ1-2, with D tentatively TRBD1 (5 bases). This TCR was recovered from a human donor with classical Hodgkin lymphoma. Here the CDR3 reads CASSLGSGYGYTF. CDR3 DNA: TGTGCCAGCAGCTTAGGTTCAGGGTATGGCTACACCTTC.